This TCR beta chain was retrieved from a study of identifying expanded T cells in peripheral blood (dated by TCRdb to about 2019). Broadly, across the study: Technical replicates were generated by sequencing separate aliquots of the same genomic DNA pool, with four replicates compared pairwise. On the study overall, not on this receptor specifically: The binomial model flagged approximately 1.2 differentially abundant clones between technical replicates but 15 to 17 over about 2 weeks and approximately 18 over about four weeks. Across all healthy-donor time intervals, the beta-binomial model significantly lowered both the number of clones called differentially abundant and the false-positive rate. The authors expected that biological variance in healthy repertoires might rise further over much longer intervals, such as months to years. Across all healthy donors, variance in clone template counts between approximately two-week samples was found to increase significantly with total template count.

CDR1 SQVTM and CDR2 ANQGSEA are derived from the germline V gene. Inclusive of the bounding cysteine and phenylalanine, the CDR3 is 14 residues long. Just CDR3 DNA is preserved here, 42 bases in frame from base 1. The V end gives up 8 bases and the J end 4 bases, leaving 10 bases in the junction not matched to a gene. During the collection period, no immune events, such as infections, were documented for the healthy donors. Blood repertoires from healthy donors were used as a training cohort for calibrating time-dependent variance in a beta-binomial model of differential abundance of T-cell clones. The training cohort included approximately ten healthy donors, of whom 3 were female and 7 were male. On average the donors were 43 years old, and their ages spanned about 25 to 64 years. Whole blood, obtained from a commercial supplier, was collected from each healthy donor at three time points spaced roughly 14 days apart. Genomic DNA was extracted from unsorted whole blood for immunosequencing.

The immunoSEQ Assay, which uses bias-controlled multiplex PCR amplification of genomic DNA, was used to profile TCRbeta CDR3 regions. As for the original processing: The absolute abundance of each unique TCRbeta CDR3 region was quantified after sequences were collapsed and filtered. Differential abundance was assessed using a binomial (Fisher-equivalent) model and a beta-binomial model in which time-dependent variance fitted from healthy donors was added. Any clone with fewer than 5 combined templates was excluded, and a clone was called differentially abundant if its Benjamini-Hochberg FDR was below 0.01. Using the form v = (b*log(k)+a)^2, the beta-binomial variance was modeled as a function of the total template count across the two samples. Not all clones reach the TCRdb copy of this immuneACCESS table, which keeps in-frame sequences only. Checked studies attribute under half of the gap to unresolved V genes and leave the rest unexplained. V, J and clone size were drawn from that table, and D and trimming were deduced from the DNA. The sample profile shows under 95,000 clones; about 91% of them were found once. The ten largest clones add up to roughly 3.1% of the sample.

As concerns this clone: This receptor's antigen is unknown. Base qualities were left out, and no much larger clone turns up one base away.

Material: blood. The receptor was derived from a person aged 18 to 69 in good health. The receptor chain draws on TRBV29-1 and TRBJ2-5, and TRBD1 matches 10 of the central bases. The DNA is as follows: TGCAGCTCCCGCGCAGGGGACAGGGGAGAGACCCAGTACTTC. This yields the protein CSSRAGDRGETQYF.